These T cell receptor beta chains were read from a single sample in a study of T cell responses to AZD1222 COVID-19 vaccine. Repertoires were generated with immunoSEQ multiplex PCR, while TCRdb's copy carries only in-frame clones and drops some. The table records about 160,000 clones, about 89% of them present only once. Here the sequenced sample was peripheral blood, taken on day 0 of AZD1222 vaccination. The source of these receptors is an adult in good health. CDR3s include the opening cysteine and the closing phenylalanine or tryptophan. D genes are given only for firm matches. Only part of the rows carry a size: once, few, many, or a class if the clone is expanded.

TRBJ2-7 NA TRBV27 TRBD2 TGTGCCAGCAGTTCTACAGGACTAGCCGCCTCCTACGAGCAGTACTTC CASSSTGLAASYEQYF
TRBJ1-3 once TRBV24-1 NA TGTGCCACCAGTGATGGGGTACACTCTGGAAACACCATATATTTT CATSDGVHSGNTIYF
TRBJ1-1 NA TRBV6-5 NA TGTGCCAGCAGTTACGTGGACGGCTTGAACACTGAAGCTTTCTTT CASSYVDGLNTEAFF
TRBJ2-3 NA TRBV11-3 NA TGTGCCAGCAGCTTCCGTGGGGGGTCCCCAGATACGCAGTATTTT CASSFRGGSPDTQYF
TRBJ1-5 many TRBV28 NA TGTGCCAGCACCCCAGCGGGGGCGAATCAGCCCCAGCATTTT CASTPAGANQPQHF
TRBJ1-6 NA TRBV27 TRBD1 TGTGCCAGCAGTCCAATAAACAGGGGGCCTTCACCCCTCCACTTT CASSPINRGPSPLHF
TRBJ1-2 NA TRBV6-6 NA TGTGCCAGCAGCCAAACAGGGAGCTATGGCTACACCTTC CASSQTGSYGYTF
TRBJ2-1 NA TRBV12-3/TRBV12-4 NA TGTGCCAGCAGTTTACAACAGTTTGAGCAGTTCTTC CASSLQQFEQFF
TRBJ2-4 NA TRBV19 TRBD1 TGTGCCAGTAGTATAGACGAGACAGGGGGATGGAAAAACATTCAGTACTTC CASSIDETGGWKNIQYF
TRBJ2-2 once TRBV30 TRBD1 TGTGCCTTGTCTCTAATGGGACAGGGAAAAAGGGAGCTGTTTTTT CALSLMGQGKRELFF